Given below is one T cell receptor (beta chain) in context. The antigen is not known. This entry is derived from a study of OX40 agonist ivuxolimab in advanced cancers. Overall study: Six ivuxolimab dose levels, 0.01 to 10 mg/kg, were given intravenously every 2 weeks. At around 83% male, the cohort had a mean age of 60 years, ranging from about 20 to 90. Three patients got partial responses; one had hepatocellular carcinoma and two had cutaneous melanoma. Study conclusions and caveats: Both CD4+ and CD8+ T cell populations in blood had undergone clonal expansion by week 6 at 0.1 to 3.0 mg/kg.

V shed 4 bases and J shed 0 bases, with 10 bases lying between them. The CDR3 loop spans 16 amino acids. CDR1 SGHVS and CDR2 FQNEAQ come from the germline V gene. The repertoire was sequenced with immunoSEQ multiplex PCR; TCRdb's copy has only in-frame clones and lacks some. The table lists about 74,000 clones, roughly 80% of them singletons, with approximately 7% in the top ten. The source is an adult with an advanced solid tumor such as melanoma, head and neck, liver or kidney cancer. The sequenced sample was CD4+ or CD8+ T cells sorted from blood, obtained in a trial of the OX40 agonist ivuxolimab. The J gene is TRBJ2-6, the V gene TRBV7-8, with D unresolved. The CDR3 DNA sequence: TGTGCCAGCAGCTCAAGACGGCTCTCTGGGGCCAACGTCCTGACTTTC. It specifies CASSSRRLSGANVLTF.